Listed here are 21 T cell receptor beta chains from one sample, sequenced in a study of cytomegalovirus exposure and HLA in healthy donors. The PCR had 60 Vbeta and 13 Jbeta primers. Produced via immunoSEQ multiplex PCR; TCRdb's table is partial and in-frame only. Here the sample spans 100,000 to 150,000 clones, around three quarters being singletons. Material for sequencing was PBMCs. Receptor source: an older woman in good health and CMV-seropositive.

The chain joins TRBV5-4 to TRBJ1-3, with a tentative D call TRBD1 (5 bases). Germline V gene data show CDR1 as SGHNT and CDR2 as YYREEE (reference sequence). The V and J ends lost 3 bases and 0 bases respectively, with 10 bases between them. This CDR3 region has 15 residues. The CDR3 loop reads CASSSDSFSGNTIYF. The CDR3 DNA reads TGTGCCAGCAGCTCAGACAGCTTCTCTGGAAACACCATATATTTT.

V and J are TRBV2 and TRBJ2-7; 7 bases line up with TRBD1. With 5 bases clipped from V and 5 bases from J, the junction kept 3 bases outside the gene matches. CDR3 size: 12 residues. Looked up from germline, CDR1 is SNHLY and CDR2 is FYNNEI. The chain's CDR3 is CASSKTGNEQYF. The CDR3, as DNA: TGTGCCAGCAGTAAGACAGGGAACGAGCAGTACTTC.

The V and J genes are TRBV30 and TRBJ2-1; 8 bases align to TRBD2. The CDR3 consists of 13 residues. CDR1 and CDR2 from the germline V gene are GTSNPN and SVGIG (reference sequence). Trimming cost V 5 bases and J 6 bases; bases outside gene matches: 6. This CDR3 reads CAWFGSGANEQFF. CDR3 sequence (DNA): TGTGCCTGGTTCGGTAGCGGGGCCAATGAGCAGTTCTTC.

This clone was picked up a small number of times. The CDR3 spells CASSLEGQRPYEQYF. DNA of the CDR3: TGCGCCAGCAGCTTGGAGGGACAGAGACCTTACGAGCAGTACTTC. The gene calls are TRBV5-1 and TRBJ2-7; 7 bases match TRBD1. The CDR3 contains 15 residues. The germline V gene encodes CDR1 SGHRS and CDR2 YFSETQ. V was clipped by 0 bases and J by 4 bases; unmatched bases: 7.

The chain uses TRBV6-5 and TRBJ1-2, with TRBD1 identical over 9 bases. The CDR3 is 15 amino acids. CDR1 is MNHEY and CDR2 is SVGAGI in the germline V gene. Trimming at V came to 2 bases and at J to 4 bases, leaving 5 bases not matched to a gene. Here the CDR3 reads CASSYPDRGGYGYTF. CDR3 bases: TGTGCCAGCAGTTACCCTGACAGGGGGGGCTATGGCTACACCTTC.

The chain combines TRBV9 with TRBJ1-3; TRBD1 is a possible D gene (5 bases). Trimming took 0 bases from V and 2 from J, leaving 9 bases between them. In germline, CDR1 is SGDLS, CDR2 YYNGEE. The CDR3 consists of 15 residues. The CDR3 DNA sequence: TGTGCCAGCAGCGTAGGGGCAGGGACTGGAAACACCATATATTTT. It translates to CASSVGAGTGNTIYF.

The chain links TRBV30 to TRBJ1-5; D unresolved. Trimming removed 3 bases from V and 0 bases from J, with 15 bases in between. The V gene's germline CDR1 is GTSNPN and CDR2 SVGIG (reference sequence). The length of the CDR3 is 16 residues. CDR3 nucleotide sequence: TGTGCCTGGAGCCCCGGGAACACGTATAGCAATCAGCCCCAGCATTTT. This codes for CAWSPGNTYSNQPQHF.

This clone was observed a few times. This chain links TRBV2 with TRBJ2-3; 7 bases are shared with TRBD2. CDR3 length equals 19 residues. Germline V CDR1 and CDR2: SNHLY, FYNNEI. Trimming removed 10 bases from V and 0 bases from J; junction bases left unmatched: 22. CDR3 loop: CATTPLSGIKVRSTDTQYF. The CDR3 coding sequence is TGTGCCACAACCCCCTTAAGCGGGATTAAGGTTCGCAGCACAGATACGCAGTATTTT.

The chain links TRBV19 to TRBJ1-5; D is unresolved. The CDR3 has 15 residues. V was cut by 8 bases and J by 3 bases, with 17 bases left in between. Germline V lookup: CDR1 LNHDA, CDR2 SQIVND (reference sequence). For the CDR3, the DNA is TGTGCCAGTCGAACGGACTTCGGTCTCAATCAGCCCCAGCATTTT. Its translation: CASRTDFGLNQPQHF.

The chain links TRBV10-1 to TRBJ2-1; D remains unclear. The length of the CDR3 is 9 residues. CDR1 is WNHNN, CDR2 SYGVQD, per germline (reference sequence). V was pared by 10 bases and J by 8 bases, with 6 bases between. The CDR3, as DNA: TGCGCCACCTTAGATGAGCAGTTCTTC. It is translated as CATLDEQFF.

The V call is TRBV5-6, the J call TRBJ2-3; D gene unclear. Germline CDR1 reads SGHDT; CDR2 reads YYEEEE. Trimming stripped 4 bases from V and 6 bases from J, with 12 bases between. This CDR3 comprises 13 residues. CDR3 protein: CASSPERADTQYF. CDR3 sequence (DNA): TGTGCCAGCAGCCCGGAGCGCGCGGATACGCAGTATTTT.

The V call is TRBV7-9, the J call TRBJ2-1; 14 nucleotides align to TRBD2. The CDR3 contains 16 residues. After removal of 5 bases from V and 7 bases from J, the junction contained 7 bases not matched to a gene. Germline V gives CDR1 SEHNR, CDR2 FQNEAQ (reference sequence). The CDR3, as DNA: TGTGCCAGCAGCACCGGGACTAGCGGGAGTGGTAATGAGCAGTTCTTC. Translating gives CASSTGTSGSGNEQFF.

This clone was recorded once. J is TRBJ1-6 and V is TRBV14; 7 bases fit TRBD1. The V and J ends lost 5 bases and 0 bases, in that order; junction bases with no gene match: 4. This CDR3 has 16 residues. The germline V gene has CDR1 SGHDN and CDR2 FVKESK. Here the CDR3 DNA reads TGTGCCAGCAGCAGGGGACAGAACTCCTATAATTCACCCCTCCACTTT. It encodes CASSRGQNSYNSPLHF.

The V and J genes are TRBV15 and TRBJ2-3; D uncertain. Between the trimmed V and J ends, which lost 5 bases and 2 bases, there was a span of 8 bases. CDR3 length: 13 amino acids. Germline CDR1 reads LNHNV; CDR2 reads YYDKDF (reference sequence). The CDR3 reads CATSLRSTDTQYF. Written as DNA, the CDR3 is TGTGCCACCAGCTTACGGTCCACAGATACGCAGTATTTT.

The chain is built from TRBV5-6 and TRBJ2-7, with TRBD2 matching over 12 bases. The V gene end was trimmed by 2 bases and the J gene end by 3 bases; junction bases not matched to a gene: 3. The CDR3 is 15 residues long. CDR1 SGHDT and CDR2 YYEEEE come from the germline V gene. The CDR3 DNA sequence: TGTGCCAGCAGCTTCAGGACTAGCGGGATCTACGAGCAGTACTTC. This codes for CASSFRTSGIYEQYF.

The chain couples TRBV18 to TRBJ1-1, with D tentatively TRBD1 (5 bases). This CDR3 is 15 amino acids long. V was shortened by 0 bases and J by 3 bases, with 11 bases between the two germline ends. The germline V gene encodes CDR1 KGHSH and CDR2 LQKENI. This CDR3 is CASSPPTREDTEAFF. The CDR3 nucleotides are TGTGCCAGCTCACCACCTACCAGGGAAGACACTGAAGCTTTCTTT. Supplemented by reference TRBV18 and TRBJ1-1, the full variable domain reads NAGVMQNPRHLVRRRGQEARLRCSPMKGHSHVYWYRQLPEEGLKFMVYLQKENIIDESGMPKERFSAEFPKEGPSILRIQQVVRGDSAAYFCASSPPTREDTEAFFGQGTRLTVV.

V gene TRBV6-6 combines with J gene TRBJ1-5; tentatively, D is TRBD1 (6 bases). Germline-derived CDR1 and CDR2 are MNHNY and SVGAGI (reference sequence). The CDR3 contains 14 residues. V was shortened by 5 bases and J by 2 bases, with 10 bases between the two germline ends. CDR3 loop: CASSQGWGNQPQHF. The DNA of the CDR3 is TGTGCCAGCAGTCAGGGGTGGGGCAATCAGCCCCAGCATTTT.

This clone was observed a few times. This chain uses TRBV7-2 with TRBJ2-7; D is perhaps TRBD2 (6 bases). Per the germline V gene, CDR1 is SGHTA and CDR2 is FQGNSA. V lost 5 bases and J lost 6, with 20 bases in between. This CDR3 spans 15 amino acids. For the CDR3, the DNA is TGTGCCAGCAGCACAGATAGCGGTTCGACTTCCGAGCAGTACTTC. Its translation is CASSTDSGSTSEQYF.

The CDR3 nucleotides read TGTGCCTGGAGTGTACCGAGTTCCAGGGTTGGAGAAAAACTGTTTTTT. It encodes CAWSVPSSRVGEKLFF. The gene calls are TRBV30 and TRBJ1-4; a possible D gene is TRBD1 (5 bases). The CDR3 runs to 16 residues. CDR1 and CDR2 (germline): GTSNPN, SVGIG (reference sequence). Trimming took off 0 bases at V and 8 bases at J, with 19 bases between the two ends.

The chain uses TRBV9 and TRBJ2-3; D is ambiguous. The CDR3 is made up of 14 amino acids. CDR1 is SGDLS and CDR2 is YYNGEE in the germline V gene. V was trimmed by 4 bases and J by 1 base, leaving 10 bases between them. This CDR3 reads CASSPTWRTDTQYF. The CDR3 DNA reads as TGTGCCAGCAGCCCCACATGGCGCACAGATACGCAGTATTTT.

In its sample, this clone was seen a few times. The chain recombines TRBV5-4 with TRBJ2-7; TRBD1 agrees at 8 bases. Per the germline V gene, CDR1 is SGHNT and CDR2 is YYREEE (reference sequence). This CDR3 has 14 amino acids. The junction had 6 bases not matched to a gene; V was cut back by 4 bases and J by 3 bases. The CDR3 region has the DNA TGTGCCAGCAGCGCCCGGGACAGGAGCTACGAGCAGTACTTC. Protein sequence: CASSARDRSYEQYF.